The TCR beta chain under discussion was sequenced for a study of OX40 agonist ivuxolimab in advanced cancers. On the study more broadly: Ivuxolimab is a fully human IgG2 antibody that activates OX40 (CD134). General observations from the study: Within 6 weeks, CD4+ and CD8+ blood T cells expanded clonally at 0.1 to 3.0 mg/kg.

Produced via immunoSEQ multiplex PCR; TCRdb's table is partial and in-frame only. The table has 70,000 or so clones, around four fifths seen once. Per germline, CDR1 MNHNS and CDR2 SASEGT. The CDR3 consists of 13 residues. Trimming pared 8 bases from V and 9 bases from J, leaving 17 bases between. Worth noting for this clone: As yet, its antigen is unknown.

The sequence was collected from an adult with an advanced solid tumor such as melanoma, head and neck, liver or kidney cancer. The genes are TRBV6-1 and TRBJ2-1; D is possibly TRBD1 (6 bases). Specimen: CD4+ or CD8+ T cells sorted from blood, collected in a trial of the OX40 agonist ivuxolimab. The CDR3: CASGRDTVFEQFF. CDR3 nucleotides: TGTGCCAGCGGACGGGACACCGTTTTTGAGCAGTTCTTC.